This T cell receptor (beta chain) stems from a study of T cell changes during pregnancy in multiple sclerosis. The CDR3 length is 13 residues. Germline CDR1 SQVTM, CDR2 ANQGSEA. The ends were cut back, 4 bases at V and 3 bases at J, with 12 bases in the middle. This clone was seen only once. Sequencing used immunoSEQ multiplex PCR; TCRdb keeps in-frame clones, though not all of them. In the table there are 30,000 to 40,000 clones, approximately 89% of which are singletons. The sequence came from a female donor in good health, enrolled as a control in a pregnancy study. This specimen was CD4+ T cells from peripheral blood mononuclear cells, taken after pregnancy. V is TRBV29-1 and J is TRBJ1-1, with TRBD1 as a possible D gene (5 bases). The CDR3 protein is CSVGQTQDTEAFF. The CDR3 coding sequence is TGCAGCGTTGGACAGACACAGGACACTGAAGCTTTCTTT.